This T cell receptor beta chain is drawn from a study of blood T cell repertoires in COVID-19. The overall study: Specimens from acute and convalescent COVID-19 originated in the United States, Italy and Spain. PBMCs, B-cell-depleted T cells, or T cells were the source of the cDNA or gDNA that made up the material.

CDR1 SGHRS and CDR2 YFSETQ come from the germline V gene. This CDR3 has 15 residues. V lost 1 base to trimming and J lost 5 bases; unmatched junction nucleotides: 5. Assay used: immunoSEQ multiplex PCR; TCRdb lists only in-frame clones, some missing. The data contain 200,000 to 250,000 clones, 79% of them seen just once; the ten biggest clones take up 3% to 4%. The chain joins TRBV5-1 to TRBJ2-3, with TRBD1 matching 9 bases. The sequenced sample consisted of peripheral blood. The sequence came from a woman aged 35 to 49 with active or convalescent COVID-19. CDR3 sequence: CASSLTGGLGDTQYF. The CDR3 DNA follows: TGCGCCAGCAGCTTGACAGGGGGCTTAGGAGATACGCAGTATTTT.